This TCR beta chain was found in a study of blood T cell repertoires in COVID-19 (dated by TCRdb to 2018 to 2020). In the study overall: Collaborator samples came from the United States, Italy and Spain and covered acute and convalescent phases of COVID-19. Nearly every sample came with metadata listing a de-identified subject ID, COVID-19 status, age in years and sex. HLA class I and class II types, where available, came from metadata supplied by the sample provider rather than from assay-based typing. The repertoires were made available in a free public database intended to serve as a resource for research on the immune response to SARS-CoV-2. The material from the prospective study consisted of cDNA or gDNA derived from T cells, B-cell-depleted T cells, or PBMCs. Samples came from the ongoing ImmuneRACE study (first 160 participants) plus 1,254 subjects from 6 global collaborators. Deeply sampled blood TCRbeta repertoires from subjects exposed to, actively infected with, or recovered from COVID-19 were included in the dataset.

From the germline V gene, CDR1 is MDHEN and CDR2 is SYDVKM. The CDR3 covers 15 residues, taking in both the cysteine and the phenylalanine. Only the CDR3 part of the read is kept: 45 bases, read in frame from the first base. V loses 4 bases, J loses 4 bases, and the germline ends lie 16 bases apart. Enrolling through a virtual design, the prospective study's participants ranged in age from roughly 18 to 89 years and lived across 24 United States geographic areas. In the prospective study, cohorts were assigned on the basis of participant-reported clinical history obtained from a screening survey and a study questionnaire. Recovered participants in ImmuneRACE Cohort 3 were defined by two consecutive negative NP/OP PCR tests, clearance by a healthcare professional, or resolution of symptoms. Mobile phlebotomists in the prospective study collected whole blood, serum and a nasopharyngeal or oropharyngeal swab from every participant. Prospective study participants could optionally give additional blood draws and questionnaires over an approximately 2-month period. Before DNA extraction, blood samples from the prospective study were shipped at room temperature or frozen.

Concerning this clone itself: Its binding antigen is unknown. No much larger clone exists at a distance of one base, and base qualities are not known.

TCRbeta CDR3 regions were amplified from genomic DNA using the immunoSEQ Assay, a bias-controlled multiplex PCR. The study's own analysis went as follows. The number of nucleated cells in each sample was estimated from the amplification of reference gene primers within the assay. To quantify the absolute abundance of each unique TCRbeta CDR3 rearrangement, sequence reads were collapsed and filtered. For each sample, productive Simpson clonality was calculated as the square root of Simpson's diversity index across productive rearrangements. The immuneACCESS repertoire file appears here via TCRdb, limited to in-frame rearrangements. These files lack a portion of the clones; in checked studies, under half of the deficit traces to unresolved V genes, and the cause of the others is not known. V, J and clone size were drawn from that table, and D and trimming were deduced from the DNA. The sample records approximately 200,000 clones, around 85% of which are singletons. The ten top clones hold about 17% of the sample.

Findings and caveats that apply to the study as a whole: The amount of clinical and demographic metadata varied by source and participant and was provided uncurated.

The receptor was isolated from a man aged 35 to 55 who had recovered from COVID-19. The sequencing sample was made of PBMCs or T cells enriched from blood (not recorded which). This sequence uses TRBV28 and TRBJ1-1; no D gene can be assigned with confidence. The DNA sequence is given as TGTGCCAGCAGTTCGGGTGGGATGCGGGGCACTGAAGCTTTCTTT. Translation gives CASSSGGMRGTEAFF.